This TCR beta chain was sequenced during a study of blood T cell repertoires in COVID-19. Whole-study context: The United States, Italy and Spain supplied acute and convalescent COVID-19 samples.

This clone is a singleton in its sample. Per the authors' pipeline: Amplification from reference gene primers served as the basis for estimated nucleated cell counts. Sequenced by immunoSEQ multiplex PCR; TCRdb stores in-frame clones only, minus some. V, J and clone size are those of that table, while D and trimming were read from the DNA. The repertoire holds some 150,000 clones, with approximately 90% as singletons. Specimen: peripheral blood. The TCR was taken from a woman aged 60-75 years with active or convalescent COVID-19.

The CDR3 sequence: CASSLGQGNEQYF. The CDR3 coding sequence is TGTGCCAGCTCACTGGGACAGGGAAACGAGCAGTACTTC. The chain uses TRBV18 and TRBJ2-7, with 9 bases lining up with TRBD1. J was trimmed by 5 bases and V by 4 bases; bases with no gene match: 3. Germline V gives CDR1 KGHSH, CDR2 LQKENI. The CDR3 spans 13 residues.